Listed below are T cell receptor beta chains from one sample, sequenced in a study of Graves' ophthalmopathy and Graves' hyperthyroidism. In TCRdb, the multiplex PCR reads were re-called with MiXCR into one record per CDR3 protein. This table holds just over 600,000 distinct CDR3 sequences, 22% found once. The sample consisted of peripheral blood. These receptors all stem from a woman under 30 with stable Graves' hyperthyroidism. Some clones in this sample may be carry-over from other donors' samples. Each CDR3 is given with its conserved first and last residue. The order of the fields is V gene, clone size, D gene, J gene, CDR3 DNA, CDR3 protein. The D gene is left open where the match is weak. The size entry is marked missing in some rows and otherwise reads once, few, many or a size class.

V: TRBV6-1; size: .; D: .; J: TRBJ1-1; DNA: TGTGCCAGCAGTGAAGAGGGGACGGGGGATGTTGAAGCTTTCTTT; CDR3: CASSEEGTGDVEAFF
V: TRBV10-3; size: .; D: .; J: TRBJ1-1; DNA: TGTGCCATCATCTCCGGGGAAAACACTGAAGCTTTCTTT; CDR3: CAIISGENTEAFF
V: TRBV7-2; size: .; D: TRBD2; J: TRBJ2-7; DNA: TGTGCCAGCCGACGGGTTGCGGGGGAATACGAGCAGTACTTC; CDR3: CASRRVAGEYEQYF
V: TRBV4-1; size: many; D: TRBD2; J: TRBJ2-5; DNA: TGCGCCAGCAGCCAAGGAGTAGTCCTTAAGGGACTAAAAGAGACCCAGTACTTC; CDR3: CASSQGVVLKGLKETQYF
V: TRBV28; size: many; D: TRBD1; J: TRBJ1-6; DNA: TGTGCCAGCAGTCGCGCAGGGGGGGGTCGGGATTCACCCCTCCACTTT; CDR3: CASSRAGGGRDSPLHF
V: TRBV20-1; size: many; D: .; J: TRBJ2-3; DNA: TGCAGTGCAAAGCGGCCTAGCACAGATACGCAGTATTTT; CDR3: CSAKRPSTDTQYF
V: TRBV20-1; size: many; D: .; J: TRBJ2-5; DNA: TGCAGTGCTACGGCGCGACGTAGCAGGGAATTGGGGACCCAGTACTTC; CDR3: CSATARRSRELGTQYF
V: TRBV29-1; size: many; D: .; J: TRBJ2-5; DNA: TGCAGCGCGGCCCGGGAACAAGAGACCCAGTACTTC; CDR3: CSAAREQETQYF
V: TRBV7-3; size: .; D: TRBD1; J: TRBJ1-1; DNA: TGTGCCAGCAGCTTAACGGGGCCGGGACAGGGTTACGCTGAAGCTTTCTTT; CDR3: CASSLTGPGQGYAEAFF
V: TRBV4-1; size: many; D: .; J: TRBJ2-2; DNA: TGCGCCAGCAGCCAAGTGGTTGCGGGCACCGGGGAGCTGTTTTTT; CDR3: CASSQVVAGTGELFF
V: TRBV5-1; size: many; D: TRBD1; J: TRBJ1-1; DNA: TGCGCCAGCAGCCCTCCTGGACAGGCCACTGAAGCTTTCTTT; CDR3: CASSPPGQATEAFF
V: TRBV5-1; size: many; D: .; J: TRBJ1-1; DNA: TGCGCCAGCAGCGAGACCCGGGCGAACACTGAAGCTTTCTTT; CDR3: CASSETRANTEAFF
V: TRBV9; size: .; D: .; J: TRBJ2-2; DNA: TGTGCCAGCAGCGTAGTCAGGTCCGGGGAGCTGTTTTTT; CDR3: CASSVVRSGELFF
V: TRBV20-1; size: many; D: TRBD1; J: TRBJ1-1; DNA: TGCAGTGCTAGAAAATGGGGCTTGGACAGGGCGAACACTGAAGCTTTCTTT; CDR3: CSARKWGLDRANTEAFF
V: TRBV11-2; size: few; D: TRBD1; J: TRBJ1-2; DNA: TGTGCCAGCAGCTTACTGGACAGGGGAGGCTATGGCTACACCTTC; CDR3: CASSLLDRGGYGYTF
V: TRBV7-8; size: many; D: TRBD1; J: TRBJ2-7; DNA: TGTGCCAGCAGCCCATTCGACAGGGCCTACGAGCAGTACTTC; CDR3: CASSPFDRAYEQYF
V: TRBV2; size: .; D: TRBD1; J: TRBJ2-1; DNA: TGTGCCAGCAGACCTCGATTAGGGACAGGGTCATACAATGAGCAGTTCTTC; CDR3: CASRPRLGTGSYNEQFF
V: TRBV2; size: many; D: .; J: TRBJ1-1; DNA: TGTGCCAGCAGTGAAAGGGAAGCCCGTGGGAACACTGAAGCTTTCTTT; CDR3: CASSEREARGNTEAFF
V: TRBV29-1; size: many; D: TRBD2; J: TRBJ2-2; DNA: TGCAGCGTTGAAGTTAGCGGGAGGTGGAACACCGGGGAGCTGTTTTTT; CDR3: CSVEVSGRWNTGELFF
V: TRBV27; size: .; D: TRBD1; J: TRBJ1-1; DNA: TGTGCCAGCAGTTTGACAGGGATTTACACTGAAGCTTTCTTT; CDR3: CASSLTGIYTEAFF